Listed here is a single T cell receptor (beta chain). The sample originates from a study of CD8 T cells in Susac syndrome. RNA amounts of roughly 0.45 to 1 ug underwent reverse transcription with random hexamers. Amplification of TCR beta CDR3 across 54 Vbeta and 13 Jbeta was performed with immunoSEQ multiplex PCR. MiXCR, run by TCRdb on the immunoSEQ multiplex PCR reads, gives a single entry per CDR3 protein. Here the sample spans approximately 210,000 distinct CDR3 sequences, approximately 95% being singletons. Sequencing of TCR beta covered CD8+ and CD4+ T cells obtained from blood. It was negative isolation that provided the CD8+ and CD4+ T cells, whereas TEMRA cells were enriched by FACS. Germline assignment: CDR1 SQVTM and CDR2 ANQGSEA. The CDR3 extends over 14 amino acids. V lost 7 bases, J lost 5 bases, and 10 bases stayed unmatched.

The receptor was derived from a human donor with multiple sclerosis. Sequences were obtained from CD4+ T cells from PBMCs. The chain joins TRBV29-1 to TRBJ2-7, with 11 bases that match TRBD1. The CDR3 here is CSARDRGERDEQYF. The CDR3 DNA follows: TGCAGCGCCCGGGACAGGGGGGAGCGCGACGAGCAGTACTTC.